These 8 T cell receptor beta chains were sequenced from one sample in a study of T cells after somatic rescue of genetic block. The assay was immunoSEQ multiplex PCR, and TCRdb's table has in-frame clones only and misses some. This table has over 9,000 clones, around 73% appearing once. The sample consisted of peripheral blood mononuclear cells (PBMCs). The receptor set was obtained from a boy between 10 and 17 years old.

This rearrangement joins TRBV4-2 to TRBJ1-1, with no clear D. Trimming removed 1 base at V and 3 bases at J, with 9 bases between. This CDR3 contains 14 residues. CDR1 and CDR2 (germline): LGHNA, YNFKEQ. CDR3 residues: CASSQVGVHTEAFF. In DNA, the CDR3 is TGTGCCAGCAGCCAAGTTGGAGTGCACACTGAAGCTTTCTTT.

This chain joins TRBV13 and TRBJ1-1; D unclear. Deletions cut 4 bases from V and 0 bases from J, with 6 bases between. This CDR3 contains 13 residues. CDR1 and CDR2 from the germline V gene are PRHDT and FYEKMQ (reference sequence). The chain's CDR3 is CASSSEMNTEAFF. The CDR3 coding sequence is TGTGCCAGCAGCTCGGAGATGAACACTGAAGCTTTCTTT.

The gene calls are TRBV7-2 and TRBJ2-1; 7 positions agree with TRBD2. CDR3 length: 16 amino acids. Germline CDR1 reads SGHTA; CDR2 reads FQGNSA. With 5 bases clipped from V and 0 bases from J, the junction kept 7 bases outside the gene matches. In DNA, the CDR3 is TGTGCCAGCAGCAAAGAGGGCGGGAGCTCCTACAATGAGCAGTTCTTC. Translated, it gives CASSKEGGSSYNEQFF.

This chain joins TRBV2 and TRBJ2-7; TRBD1 aligns across 7 bases. The length of the CDR3 is 13 residues. The germline V gene has CDR1 SNHLY and CDR2 FYNNEI. J was trimmed by 2 bases and V by 7 bases; bases with no gene match: 5. Here the CDR3 DNA reads TGTGCCAGCACCACGACAGGGCCCTACGAGCAGTACTTC. It translates to CASTTTGPYEQYF.

The chain uses TRBV7-9 and TRBJ1-2, with a possible D match to TRBD1 (5 bases). The V gene lost 3 bases and the J gene lost 7 bases, with 6 bases spanning the gap. Germline assignment: CDR1 SEHNR and CDR2 FQNEAQ (reference sequence). This CDR3 is built from 11 residues. CDR3 sequence: CASSLRGGYTF. CDR3 coding DNA: TGTGCCAGCAGCTTGAGGGGTGGCTACACCTTC. The full variable domain, its missing parts supplied by reference TRBV7-9 and TRBJ1-2, is DTGVSQNPRHKITKRGQNVTFRCDPISEHNRLYWYRQTLGQGPEFLTYFQNEAQLEKSRLLSDRFSAERPKGSFSTLEIQRTEQGDSAMYLCASSLRGGYTFGSGTRLTVV.

This clone was picked up one time. The rearrangement links TRBV7-9 to TRBJ2-5, with unresolved D. The CDR3 is made up of 12 amino acids. Trimming stripped 1 base from V and 6 bases from J, with 6 bases between. The V gene's germline CDR1 is SEHNR and CDR2 FQNEAQ (reference sequence). CDR3 sequence reads: CASSLEVKTQYF. DNA of the CDR3: TGTGCCAGCAGCTTAGAAGTGAAGACCCAGTACTTC.

The chain employs TRBV23-1 and TRBJ1-5; D not certain. TRBV23-1 qualifies as an ORF whose function is uncertain. The CDR3 sequence is 11 residues long. Deletions cut 6 bases from V and 5 bases from J, with 5 bases between. The CDR3 coding sequence is TGCGCCAGCAGGGCATATCAGCCCCAGCATTTT. Translated: CASRAYQPQHF.

This clone was counted a few times. The chain uses TRBV4-2 and TRBJ1-1; possible D gene TRBD1, 5 bases. The V and J ends lost 4 bases and 3 bases respectively, with 12 bases between them. CDR1 is LGHNA and CDR2 is YNFKEQ in the germline V gene. This CDR3 is built from 14 residues. Here the CDR3 reads CASSPPSGDTEAFF. The DNA of the CDR3 is TGTGCCAGCAGCCCCCCCTCGGGGGACACTGAAGCTTTCTTT.